Below, 6 T cell receptor beta chains from the same sample are listed, as sequenced in a study of blood T cell repertoires in COVID-19. Profiled with immunoSEQ multiplex PCR; TCRdb holds only in-frame clones, not every one. The data hold around 700,000 clones, with 85% to 90% observed a single time. Source material: peripheral blood. Receptor source: a woman aged 18-29 years with acute or convalescent COVID-19.

The rearrangement links TRBV3-1 (or the pseudogene TRBV3-2) to TRBJ1-1; 7 bases are a match to TRBD1. Losses at the gene ends were 4 bases for V and 0 bases for J; bases not matched to a gene: 5. The CDR3 loop spans 15 amino acids. Germline values: CDR1 LGHDT, CDR2 YNNKEL (reference sequence). DNA of the CDR3: TGTGCCAGCAGCCCGGGACAGTACATGAACACTGAAGCTTTCTTT. Residues: CASSPGQYMNTEAFF.

V gene TRBV5-8 combines with J gene TRBJ1-1, with D uncertain. This CDR3 has 14 amino acids. With 5 bases removed from V and 1 base from J, the gap between germline ends came to 12 bases. Germline CDR1 is SGHTS and CDR2 is YDEGEE. The CDR3 coding sequence is TGTGCCAGCAGTCGGCGGGTTCAGAACACTGAAGCTTTCTTT. As protein: CASSRRVQNTEAFF. Based on the CDR3 plus reference TRBV5-8 and TRBJ1-1, the full variable domain is EAGVTQSPTHLIKTRGQQATLRCSPISGHTSVYWYQQALGLGLQFLLWYDEGEERNRGNFPPRFSGRQFPNYSSELNVNALELEDSALYLCASSRRVQNTEAFFGQGTRLTVV.

The V and J genes are TRBV5-6 and TRBJ2-7, with 8 positions matching TRBD2. The J segment lost 2 bases and the V segment lost 2 bases, leaving 6 bases of the junction unmatched. Per germline, CDR1 SGHDT and CDR2 YYEEEE. This CDR3 has 15 residues. In DNA form, the CDR3 reads TGTGCCAGCAGCTTTATAGGAGCGGGGGCCTACGAGCAGTACTTC. It is translated as CASSFIGAGAYEQYF.

The V and J genes are TRBV4-1 and TRBJ1-2, with 10 bases matching TRBD1. With V trimmed by 9 bases and J by 5 bases, 3 bases remained unmatched. The germline CDR1 and CDR2 sequences are MGHRA and YSYEKL. There are 12 residues in the CDR3. The CDR3 spells CARGTGEYGYTF. CDR3 nucleotides: TGCGCCAGGGGGACAGGGGAGTATGGCTACACCTTC.

The chain carries TRBV6-5 and TRBJ2-1; no definite D call. V was trimmed by 6 bases and J by 0 bases, leaving 12 bases between them. CDR1 is MNHEY and CDR2 is SVGAGI in the germline V gene. The CDR3 has 15 amino acids. The CDR3 protein is CASRLSPSSYNEQFF. CDR3 DNA: TGTGCCAGCAGACTAAGCCCAAGCTCCTACAATGAGCAGTTCTTC.

The genes are TRBV11-2 and TRBJ2-1, with TRBD2 identical over 8 bases. Per germline, CDR1 SGHAT and CDR2 FQNNGV. The CDR3 runs 16 residues. J was trimmed by 10 bases and V by 6 bases; bases with no gene match: 17. The CDR3 bases are TGTGCCAGCAGAGAAACCGGGACTAGAGGCCGGGGCGAGCAGTTCTTC. This codes for CASRETGTRGRGEQFF.